This T cell receptor beta chain was sequenced in a study of CD8 T cells in Susac syndrome. The sequenced target, TCR beta, came from blood CD8+ and CD4+ T cells. Matched for age and sex, the controls were healthy donors. In contrast to the negatively isolated CD8+ and CD4+ T cells, TEMRA cells were FACS-enriched. After extraction with the RNeasy kit, about 0.45 to 1 ug of the RNA was reverse transcribed using random hexamers. The method of amplification for TCR beta CDR3 was immunoSEQ multiplex PCR, covering 54 Vbeta and 13 Jbeta. TCRdb redid the calling of the immunoSEQ multiplex PCR reads with MiXCR, one entry per CDR3 protein. The table includes 100,000 to 150,000 distinct CDR3 sequences, around 94% detected once. V gave up 2 bases and J gave up 4 bases, with 12 bases separating them. CDR3 length: 15 residues. The germline V gene has CDR1 SGHRS and CDR2 YFSETQ.

This sequence was found in a human donor in good health. The V gene is TRBV5-1, the J gene TRBJ2-2, with D possibly TRBD1 on 5 matching bases. Sequenced input: CD4+ T cells from PBMCs. The CDR3 is CASSFAGMGTGELFF. CDR3 sequence (DNA): TGCGCCAGCAGCTTCGCAGGGATGGGCACCGGGGAGCTGTTTTTT.